This is a list of T cell receptor beta chains from one sample in a study of CD8 T cells in Susac syndrome. Using its own MiXCR run on the immunoSEQ multiplex PCR reads, TCRdb lists one record per CDR3 protein. This sample carries approximately 70,000 distinct CDR3 sequences, more than 85% of them seen once, and the ten largest clones take about 0.22%. Sequencing input: CD8+ T cells from PBMCs. The source is a human donor in good health. Both conserved end residues are part of each CDR3. D genes are given only for firm matches. The listing skips clone size in some rows; elsewhere it reads once, few, many or a size class.

>-|TRBV20-1|TRBJ2-7|TRBD1
CSARDGAETGGYEQYF
TGCAGTGCTAGAGACGGGGCCGAGACAGGGGGCTACGAGCAGTACTTC
>-|TRBV3-1|TRBJ2-5|-
CASMDRLQLEKETQYF
TGTGCCAGCATGGATCGCCTCCAACTAGAAAAAGAGACCCAGTACTTC
>-|TRBV28|TRBJ2-3|-
CASSLTSSSTDTQYF
TGTGCCAGCAGCCTCACATCGTCTAGCACAGATACGCAGTATTTT
>-|TRBV19|TRBJ1-1|-
CASLMGETEAFF
TGTGCCAGTCTAATGGGGGAGACTGAAGCTTTCTTT
>-|TRBV27|TRBJ2-6|-
CASSLVGYSGANVLTF
TGTGCCAGCAGTTTAGTCGGTTACTCTGGGGCCAACGTCCTGACTTTC
>-|TRBV4-2|TRBJ1-3|TRBD1
CASSQEFGTEGNTIYF
TGTGCCAGCAGCCAAGAATTCGGGACAGAAGGAAACACCATATATTTT
>-|TRBV30|TRBJ2-5|-
CAVQGSETQYF
TGTGCCGTTCAGGGTTCGGAGACCCAGTACTTC
>few|TRBV9|TRBJ2-1|-
CASTPGSYNEQFF
TGTGCCAGTACCCCCGGCAGTTACAATGAGCAGTTCTTC
>-|TRBV5-6|TRBJ2-5|-
CASSSLTGTRETQYF
TGTGCCAGCAGCTCGCTTACCGGGACCAGAGAGACCCAGTACTTC
>-|TRBV27|TRBJ2-7|-
CASSFSAGRTYEQYF
TGTGCCAGCAGTTTCTCGGCAGGGCGAACCTACGAGCAGTACTTC
>-|TRBV12-5|TRBJ2-3|-
CASGALLDLPTSTDTQYF
TGTGCTAGTGGTGCCCTCCTAGACCTCCCGACTAGCACAGATACGCAGTATTTT
>-|TRBV5-1|TRBJ2-3|-
CASKREASTDTQYF
TGCGCCAGCAAGAGGGAGGCCAGCACAGATACGCAGTATTTT
>-|TRBV27|TRBJ1-3|-
CASSRTASGNTIYF
TGTGCCAGCAGTCGGACAGCCTCTGGAAACACCATATATTTT
>-|TRBV19|TRBJ1-5|-
CASSIQVIQQPQHF
TGTGCCAGTAGTATTCAGGTCATTCAACAGCCCCAGCATTTT
>-|TRBV4-2|TRBJ1-5|-
CASSQDEASNQPQHF
TGTGCCAGCAGCCAAGATGAGGCCAGCAATCAGCCCCAGCATTTT
>-|TRBV6-5|TRBJ1-3|TRBD1
CASSYTGAGNTIYF
TGTGCCAGCAGTTACACAGGGGCTGGAAACACCATATATTTT
>-|TRBV5-6|TRBJ1-5|-
CASSYSDSYDQPQHF
TGTGCCAGCAGTTATTCTGACAGTTACGATCAGCCCCAGCATTTT
>once|TRBV7-9|TRBJ1-1|-
CASSFLGGWDTEAFF
TGTGCCAGCAGCTTTTTGGGGGGGTGGGACACTGAAGCTTTCTTT
>-|TRBV4-1|TRBJ1-1|-
CASSQETRTEGTEAFF
TGCGCCAGCAGCCAGGAAACGAGGACAGAGGGGACTGAAGCTTTCTTT
>-|TRBV7-9|TRBJ2-7|-
CASFKSSDSYEQYF
TGTGCCAGCTTTAAAAGCTCGGATTCCTACGAGCAGTACTTC
>-|TRBV6-4|TRBJ1-2|-
CASSDEGRYYGYTF
TGTGCCAGCAGTGACGAGGGTCGGTACTATGGCTACACCTTC
>-|TRBV19|TRBJ2-1|TRBD1
CASSITGASYNEQFF
TGTGCCAGTAGTATAACAGGGGCGTCCTACAATGAGCAGTTCTTC
>-|TRBV27|TRBJ1-2|TRBD1
CASSTRDRGGYTF
TGTGCCAGCAGTACCCGGGACAGGGGGGGCTACACCTTC
>-|TRBV5-1|TRBJ1-1|TRBD1
CASSLNRGSTEAFF
TGCGCCAGCAGCTTGAACAGGGGGTCCACTGAAGCTTTCTTT
>-|TRBV28|TRBJ1-5|-
CASSPRDPYTSNQPQHF
TGTGCCAGCAGTCCCCGGGACCCCTATACTAGCAATCAGCCCCAGCATTTT
>once|TRBV7-9|TRBJ1-2|-
CASSDRTETNYGYTF
TGTGCCAGCAGCGATCGGACAGAAACTAACTATGGCTACACCTTC
>-|TRBV6-5|TRBJ1-6|-
CASSYGDSEGSPLHF
TGTGCCAGCAGTTACGGAGACAGCGAGGGATCACCCCTCCACTTT
>-|TRBV6-1|TRBJ2-5|TRBD2
CASSLYTSGGARETQYF
TGTGCCAGCAGTCTTTATACTAGCGGGGGGGCCCGGGAGACCCAGTACTTC
>-|TRBV30|TRBJ1-3|-
CAWSIGGNTIYF
TGTGCCTGGAGCATCGGGGGAAACACCATATATTTT
>-|TRBV7-8|TRBJ2-5|TRBD1
CASSFLGQGWETQYF
TGTGCCAGCAGCTTCCTAGGACAGGGGTGGGAGACCCAGTACTTC
>-|TRBV6-2/TRBV6-3|TRBJ2-7|-
CASSSSWEQYF
TGTGCCAGCAGTTCCTCCTGGGAGCAGTACTTC
>-|TRBV11-2|TRBJ2-3|-
CASSLNRARTDTQYF
TGTGCCAGCAGCCTGAACAGGGCGCGCACAGATACGCAGTATTTT
>-|TRBV5-6|TRBJ2-1|-
CASSFLVRGGNEQFF
TGTGCCAGCAGCTTTCTTGTCCGGGGAGGCAATGAGCAGTTCTTC
>-|TRBV29-1|TRBJ1-1|-
CSVVNSRMNTEAFF
TGCAGCGTAGTAAACAGCCGAATGAACACTGAAGCTTTCTTT
>-|TRBV2|TRBJ2-5|TRBD2
CASTGLEETQYF
TGTGCCAGCACTGGACTAGAAGAGACCCAGTACTTC
>-|TRBV3-1|TRBJ2-5|-
CASSHPRDRQETQYF
TGTGCCAGCAGCCATCCCCGGGACCGCCAAGAGACCCAGTACTTC
>-|TRBV7-2|TRBJ2-1|TRBD2
CASSLISASGYNEQFF
TGTGCCAGCAGCTTAATATCGGCTAGCGGATACAATGAGCAGTTCTTC
>-|TRBV6-5|TRBJ2-1|-
CASSHAGNEQFF
TGTGCCAGCAGCCATGCAGGGAATGAGCAGTTCTTC
>-|TRBV12-3/TRBV12-4|TRBJ2-5|TRBD1
CASSSYTTGVFETQYF
TGTGCCAGCAGTTCGTATACCACAGGGGTATTTGAGACCCAGTACTTC
>-|TRBV27|TRBJ2-3|TRBD2
CASSPELSGGATDTQYF
TGTGCCAGCAGTCCAGAACTCAGCGGGGGGGCCACAGATACGCAGTATTTT
>-|TRBV7-9|TRBJ1-1|-
CASSLGGRTEAFF
TGTGCCAGCAGCTTAGGGGGGCGCACTGAAGCTTTCTTT
>-|TRBV5-1|TRBJ2-1|-
CASSQEPDLANEQFF
TGCGCCAGCAGCCAGGAACCGGACTTGGCCAATGAGCAGTTCTTC
>-|TRBV4-1|TRBJ1-1|-
CASSQDEGAETEAFF
TGCGCCAGCAGCCAAGATGAAGGGGCGGAGACTGAAGCTTTCTTT
>-|TRBV20-1|TRBJ2-6|TRBD1
CSATAAGQGAANVLTF
TGCAGTGCCACCGCGGCGGGACAGGGGGCGGCCAACGTCCTGACTTTC
>-|TRBV28|TRBJ1-1|-
CASSLLPRGNTEAFF
TGTGCCAGCAGTTTACTCCCCCGGGGAAACACTGAAGCTTTCTTT
>-|TRBV9|TRBJ2-1|-
CASSVGLAGIYNEQFF
TGTGCCAGCAGCGTAGGGCTGGCGGGAATCTACAATGAGCAGTTCTTC
>-|TRBV30|TRBJ2-6|TRBD1
CAWSGTTGDSYSGANVLTF
TGTGCCTGGAGTGGGACGACAGGGGACTCCTACTCTGGGGCCAACGTCCTGACTTTC
>-|TRBV18|TRBJ2-1|TRBD1
CASSPPGQGNEQFF
TGTGCCAGCTCACCACCGGGACAGGGCAATGAGCAGTTCTTC
>-|TRBV2|TRBJ2-7|TRBD1
CASVPGTGSDEQYF
TGTGCCAGCGTACCCGGGACAGGGAGCGACGAGCAGTACTTC
>-|TRBV24-1|TRBJ1-2|-
CATSDRTGLYGYTF
TGTGCCACCAGTGACCGGACGGGTCTCTATGGCTACACCTTC
>-|TRBV28|TRBJ2-7|-
CASRGLISYEQYF
TGTGCCAGCAGAGGCCTGATTTCTTACGAGCAGTACTTC
>-|TRBV19|TRBJ1-1|TRBD1
CASSSRQGLAEAFF
TGTGCCAGTAGTTCGCGACAGGGCCTAGCTGAAGCTTTCTTT
>-|TRBV5-8|TRBJ2-1|-
CATLRTDHYNEQFF
TGTGCCACCCTCCGGACAGATCATTACAATGAGCAGTTCTTC
>-|TRBV7-9|TRBJ2-7|-
CASSGGTKLNEQYF
TGTGCCAGCAGTGGCGGAACGAAACTCAACGAGCAGTACTTC